Described below is a single TCR beta chain sequence and its context. As yet, its antigen is unknown. The CDR3 covers 15 residues. This record belongs to a study of Ad26.COV2.S vaccination and SARS-CoV-2 variants. Across the study: Within the COV1001 Ad26.COV2.S trial arm, the donor was enrolled.

Findings and limits, study-wide: Substantial response breadth was reportedly seen for spike-specific CD8+ and CD4+ T cells after vaccination. The analyses of TCR breadth and depth may have understated the size of total T cell responses.

The data were produced by immunoSEQ multiplex PCR, yet TCRdb's version contains in-frame clones alone and is incomplete. The sample comprises about 420,000 clones, around nine tenths of which are singletons, and approximately 4% rests with the top ten. The treatment is: 19 received Ad26.COV2.S at low or high dose, single or two shots; several received placebo; per-sample allocation not given. Sampling happened 63 days after the first vaccine or placebo injection. The sample in question was peripheral blood, obtained in a trial of Ad26.COV2.S vaccine versus placebo. This chain uses TRBV1 with TRBJ2-7. TRBV1 is deemed a pseudogene. The sequence was collected from a person between 18 and 65 years old who received the Ad26.COV2.S COVID-19 vaccine or a placebo. CDR3 amino acids: CTSSQDPDGTYEQYF. The CDR3, as DNA: TGCACCAGCAGCCAAGATCCTGACGGAACCTACGAGCAGTACTTC.